The subject of this entry is one T cell receptor (beta chain). The sample is drawn from a study of blood T cell repertoires in COVID-19. Study overall: Sources were T cells, B-cell-depleted T cells, or PBMCs; the material itself was cDNA or gDNA.

Germline assignment: CDR1 SGHAT and CDR2 FQNNGV. The CDR3 length is 15 residues. Trimming took 0 bases from V and 3 from J, leaving 11 bases between them. Clones were sequenced by immunoSEQ multiplex PCR, and TCRdb holds only the in-frame ones, with some missing. This sample has 150,000 or so clones, with 75% to 90% found just once. This chain uses TRBV11-2 with TRBJ1-2; D is ambiguous. Sequenced material: PBMCs or T cells enriched from blood (not recorded which). This TCR came from a middle-aged woman who had been exposed to COVID-19. The DNA of the CDR3 is TGTGCCAGCAGCTTAGAGGGCTCGGGGTACTATGGCTACACCTTC. This sequence encodes CASSLEGSGYYGYTF.